In its sample, the clone carrying this T cell receptor beta chain was seen a few times. Its target is unknown. Collection of lesional scalp punch biopsies and peripheral blood was performed in alopecia areata patients. The sorting of PBMCs gave CD4+ and CD8+ T cells. In each case, RNA was isolated and then reverse transcribed into cDNA as the sequencing template. The protocol was immunoSEQ multiplex PCR, while the TCRdb copy is restricted to in-frame clones and leaves out a portion. This table has about 110,000 clones, 50% to 60% appearing once. The data are from a study of CD8+ T cells in alopecia areata. Whole-study findings and limits: Normal skin contains resident alphabeta T cells, and these are also sequenced in scalp samples. The study found higher clonality in lesional than normal scalp, especially in alopecia totalis/universalis.

The germline gives CDR1 MNHEY, CDR2 SVGAGI. J gave up 6 bases and V 6 bases, and 5 bases lay outside the gene matches. This CDR3 comprises 13 residues. Sequencing was performed on NKG2D-low CD8+ T cells sorted from blood. This receptor was obtained from a human donor with alopecia areata. The chain carries TRBV6-5 and TRBJ1-1; 9 bases match TRBD1. The CDR3 sequence: CASRAGQGPEAFF. CDR3 coding DNA: TGTGCCAGCAGGGCGGGACAGGGCCCTGAAGCTTTCTTT.